These 28 T cell receptor beta chains originate from one sample sequenced in a study of blood T cells in healthy people across ages. A J-beta primer mix and a sample-barcoded 5' primer were used in a second PCR of about 6 to 12 cycles. TCRdb fed the 5' RACE reads into MiXCR, producing one record per CDR3 protein. Among under 850,000 distinct CDR3 sequences listed, roughly 34% were seen once. Sequences were obtained from blood. These receptors were collected from a man aged 18 to 35 in good health.

This clonotype has just one count. A read error may produce the germline difference seen at one junction end. The chain has TRBV12-3 or TRBV12-4 and TRBJ2-3; D remains unclear. The CDR3 sequence is 13 residues long. The CDR3 nucleotides read TGTGCCAGCAGTGTAAGGGAAACAGATACGGAGTATTTT. It translates to CASSVRETDTEYF.

V usage is TRBV29-1 and J usage is TRBJ1-2; D gene ambiguous. The CDR3 extends over 11 amino acids. CDR1 is SQVTM and CDR2 is ANQGSEA in the germline V gene. The V gene lost 3 bases and the J gene lost 8 bases, with 10 bases spanning the gap. The CDR3 sequence: CSVEIRGGYTF. CDR3 bases: TGCAGCGTTGAGATCCGGGGAGGCTACACCTTC.

DNA of the CDR3: TGCGCCAGCAGCTTGAATCCCTGGACCAACACTGAAGCTTTCTTT. It yields the protein CASSLNPWTNTEAFF. The genes are TRBV5-1 and TRBJ1-1; D remains ambiguous. The CDR3 loop spans 15 amino acids. Germline-derived CDR1 and CDR2 are SGHRS and YFSETQ. V lost 1 base and J 2 bases, leaving 12 bases between the germline ends.

The chain joins TRBV14 to TRBJ2-1, with 9 positions matching TRBD2. Germline CDR1 and CDR2: SGHDN and FVKESK. CDR3 length: 17 residues. Trimming cost V 1 base and J 7 bases; bases outside gene matches: 11. The CDR3 DNA is TGTGCCAGCAGCCAAGGTTACGGCGGGAGGGGTGATAATGAGCAGTTCTTC. It yields the protein CASSQGYGGRGDNEQFF.

About this clonotype itself: This sequence may be a read error, since a much larger clone differs from it by one base. The chain links TRBV29-1 to TRBJ2-1; D not resolved. The J call may be incorrect, as the DNA end agrees better with TRBJ2-7. Germline loops: CDR1 SQVTM, CDR2 ANQGSEA. The CDR3 consists of 13 residues. The CDR3 is CSADRATYNEQYF. For the CDR3, the DNA is TGCAGCGCTGATAGAGCGACCTACAATGAGCAGTACTTC.

This clonotype came up many times. This chain connects TRBV4-3 to TRBJ2-3; the match to TRBD1 covers 7 bases. This CDR3 contains 15 residues. Unmatched junction bases numbered 7, after V lost 1 base and J lost 6 bases. Per the germline V gene, CDR1 is LGHNA and CDR2 is YSLEER. CDR3 in DNA: TGCGCCAGCAGCCAAGCCTTGACAGGGTTGGATACGCAGTATTTT. Protein product: CASSQALTGLDTQYF.

For this clonotype: This clone may be a read error of a much larger clone one base away. The chain carries TRBV7-2 and TRBJ1-2; D might be TRBD1 (6 bases). Germline V lookup: CDR1 SGHTA, CDR2 FQGNSA. CDR3 length: 16 residues. The CDR3 reads CAGSLTSGEVYDGYTF. For the CDR3, the DNA is TGTGCCGGCAGCTTAACTTCAGGGGAAGTTTATGATGGCTACACCTTC.

This rearrangement joins TRBV12-3 or TRBV12-4 to TRBJ1-1; D unresolved. The CDR3 runs 13 residues. V was trimmed by 7 bases and J by 1 base, leaving 10 bases between them. The CDR3 DNA is TGTGCCAGCATCCTGACGGAGAACACTGAAGCTTTCTTT. It specifies CASILTENTEAFF.

J is TRBJ1-4 and V is TRBV2, with TRBD1 matching over 9 bases. Germline-derived CDR1 and CDR2 are SNHLY and FYNNEI. The CDR3 is 15 residues long. Losses at the gene ends were 11 bases for V and 7 bases for J; bases not matched to a gene: 14. This CDR3 is CAGNEQGALGEKLFF. As DNA, the CDR3 is TGTGCCGGAAACGAACAGGGGGCACTGGGTGAAAAACTGTTTTTT.

This clonotype has a count of ten or more. The rearrangement uses TRBV4-2 and TRBJ2-7; no reliable D call. Per the germline V gene, CDR1 is LGHNA and CDR2 is YNFKEQ. The CDR3 covers 15 residues. Trimming cost V 0 bases and J 1 base, with 10 bases left between them. The CDR3 is CASSQDGQFSYEQYF. DNA of the CDR3: TGTGCCAGCAGCCAAGATGGGCAGTTTTCCTACGAGCAGTACTTC.

Many counts were recorded for this clonotype. The gene calls are TRBV7-2 and TRBJ2-7, with unresolved D. The CDR3 is 15 residues long. CDR1 is SGHTA and CDR2 is FQGNSA in the germline V gene. V lost 6 bases, J lost 3 bases, and 18 bases lay in between. In DNA, the CDR3 is TGTGCCAGCAGGTCTGAAATATCCGGCTTCTACGAGCAGTACTTC. It specifies CASRSEISGFYEQYF.

This clonotype was counted a few times. This chain's CDR3 is CASSQALGPESEAFF. As DNA, the CDR3 is TGCGCCAGCAGCCAAGCTCTGGGGCCTGAGTCTGAAGCTTTCTTT. This sequence joins TRBV4-1 and TRBJ1-1; a possible D gene is TRBD1 (5 bases). This CDR3 has 15 amino acids. Germline CDR1 reads MGHRA; CDR2 reads YSYEKL. Trimming shortened V by 1 base and J by 6 bases, and 15 bases separated the two germline ends.

This clonotype was observed a handful of times. The chain recombines TRBV5-1 with TRBJ2-3, with 11 bases identical to TRBD2. The CDR3 consists of 16 residues. The germline V gene encodes CDR1 SGHRS and CDR2 YFSETQ. Trimming took 4 bases from V and 3 from J; bases not matched to a gene: 7. The CDR3 sequence is CASSQISGGATDTQYF. For the CDR3, the DNA is TGCGCCAGCAGCCAAATTAGCGGGGGGGCGACAGATACGCAGTATTTT.

This clonotype has at least ten counts. The chain carries TRBV6-5 and TRBJ1-5, with TRBD1 identical over 7 bases. The V and J ends lost 5 bases and 5 bases, in that order; junction bases with no gene match: 3. This CDR3 contains 13 residues. Germline V gene lookup returns CDR1 MNHEY and CDR2 SVGAGI. CDR3 protein: CASSPGQYQPQHF. The CDR3, as DNA: TGTGCCAGCAGTCCGGGACAGTATCAGCCCCAGCATTTT.

In this sample, this clonotype turned up a few times. The V gene is TRBV20-1, the J gene TRBJ1-1; D gene unclear. Trimming took 3 bases from V and 0 from J, leaving 5 bases between them. CDR3 length: 12 amino acids. In germline, CDR1 is DFQATT, CDR2 SNEGSKA (reference sequence). The CDR3 sequence is CSASKLNTEAFF. The CDR3 DNA reads TGCAGTGCTAGCAAACTGAACACTGAAGCTTTCTTT.

The V and J genes are TRBV12-3 or TRBV12-4 and TRBJ2-2; D remains unclear. Trimming removed 4 bases at V and 6 bases at J, with 15 bases between. The CDR3 covers 15 residues. CDR3 loop: CASSSKLGRSGELFF. DNA for the CDR3: TGTGCCAGCAGTTCAAAACTTGGAAGGTCCGGGGAGCTGTTTTTT.

V and J are TRBV11-2 and TRBJ2-2, with D possibly being TRBD1 (5 bases). Trimming left V 1 base short and J 6 bases short, with 12 bases between. The CDR3 loop spans 15 amino acids. Looked up from germline, CDR1 is SGHAT and CDR2 is FQNNGV. In DNA, the CDR3 is TGTGCCAGCAGCTTAGCAGGGTCTGGGGCCGGGGAGCTGTTTTTT. This translates into CASSLAGSGAGELFF.

The chain employs TRBV9 and TRBJ2-1; D is possibly TRBD2 (5 bases). Germline CDR1 SGDLS, CDR2 YYNGEE. The CDR3 loop spans 10 amino acids. CDR3 residues: CASGGREQFF. The CDR3 DNA reads as TGTGCGTCTGGTGGGAGAGAGCAGTTCTTC.

This clonotype is a singleton in its sample. The J gene is TRBJ2-7, the V gene TRBV4-3; D may correspond to TRBD1 or TRBD2 (6 bases each). The CDR3 sequence is 16 residues long. With 0 bases removed from V and 7 bases from J, the gap between germline ends came to 19 bases. CDR1 is LGHNA, CDR2 YSLEER, per germline. DNA for the CDR3: TGCGCCAGCAGCCAAGATCCTGTGGGGGGCTACAATGAGCAGTACTTC. It specifies CASSQDPVGGYNEQYF.

The chain carries TRBV20-1 and TRBJ2-3, with TRBD2 matching 7 bases. The germline gives CDR1 DFQATT, CDR2 SNEGSKA (reference sequence). Trimming at V came to 0 bases and at J to 11 bases, leaving 11 bases not matched to a gene. The CDR3 has 14 residues. CDR3 DNA sequence: TGCAGTGCTAGAGATGGATCCCCTCGGGGGGTGCAGTATTTT. It encodes CSARDGSPRGVQYF.

The chain combines TRBV2 with TRBJ2-2; D gene unclear. The CDR3 loop spans 13 amino acids. CDR1 is SNHLY and CDR2 is FYNNEI in the germline V gene. Trimming removed 5 bases from V and 6 bases from J, with 10 bases in between. DNA of the CDR3: TGTGCCAGCAGTCGACTCGTCTCCGGGGAGCTGTTTTTT. This codes for CASSRLVSGELFF.

This rearrangement joins TRBV5-1 to TRBJ1-2; 9 bases are shared with TRBD1. The CDR3 covers 13 residues. The V segment lost 6 bases and the J segment 7 bases; nucleotides outside the gene matches: 7. The germline gives CDR1 SGHRS, CDR2 YFSETQ. The CDR3 DNA is TGCGCCAGCAACCCGGGACAGGGAAGTGGCTACACCTTC. Amino acids: CASNPGQGSGYTF.

Concerning this clonotype itself: A clone one base away is much larger, so this may be a read error. The chain employs TRBV29-1 and TRBJ2-5, with 7 positions matching TRBD1. The J call may be faulty, since TRBJ2-7 better matches the DNA end. Germline CDR1 SQVTM, CDR2 ANQGSEA. The CDR3 has 12 residues. The CDR3 DNA follows: TGCAGCGCCCTTACAGGGGATGTCGAGCAGTACTTC. Translated, it gives CSALTGDVEQYF.

V usage is TRBV6-5 and J usage is TRBJ2-1; D not resolved. The CDR3 has 14 amino acids. Germline lookup yields CDR1 MNHEY and CDR2 SVGAGI. Deletions cut 4 bases from V and 7 bases from J, with 14 bases between. This CDR3 reads CASSLRLGTNEQFF. The CDR3, as DNA: TGTGCCAGCAGTTTAAGATTGGGAACGAATGAGCAGTTCTTC.

This chain links TRBV5-6 with TRBJ1-2; D gene unclear. V was trimmed by 0 bases and J by 2 bases, leaving 11 bases between them. CDR3 length: 15 amino acids. Germline V gene data show CDR1 as SGHDT and CDR2 as YYEEEE. The CDR3 loop reads CASSLDDGLNYGYTF. The DNA for the CDR3 is TGTGCCAGCAGCTTGGATGACGGGCTAAACTATGGCTACACCTTC.

A single count supports this clonotype. Since a much larger clone is just one base distant, this may be a read error. This rearrangement joins TRBV27 to TRBJ2-2; possible D gene TRBD2, 5 bases. This CDR3 has 13 residues. CDR1 MNHEY and CDR2 SMNVEV come from the germline V gene (reference sequence). For the CDR3, the DNA is TGTTCCAGCAGTCCCCTAGCCACCGGGGAGCTGTTTTTT. This encodes CSSSPLATGELFF.

This chain joins TRBV20-1 and TRBJ2-1; D gene unclear. This CDR3 is built from 16 residues. V lost 0 bases to trimming and J lost 4 bases, with 16 bases between them. Germline V gene sequence: CDR1 DFQATT, CDR2 SNEGSKA (reference sequence). Here the CDR3 DNA reads TGCAGTGCTAGAGAAGATTTGGCGTCAGTTTACAATGAGCAGTTCTTC. This codes for CSAREDLASVYNEQFF.

This clonotype was observed a handful of times. The chain uses TRBV3-1 and TRBJ1-1, with a weak D call TRBD1 (6 bases). Trimming took 1 base from V and 5 from J, leaving 11 bases between them. The CDR3 spans 14 residues. Germline CDR1 is LGHDT and CDR2 is YNNKEL (reference sequence). CDR3 in DNA: TGTGCCAGCAGCCAAGGGGGGGGCGCGACTGAAGCTTTCTTT. It specifies CASSQGGGATEAFF.